The 26 T cell receptor beta chains below all came from one sample that was sequenced in a study of blood T cell repertoires in COVID-19. Measured with immunoSEQ multiplex PCR; TCRdb has only the in-frame clones, and not every one. Here the sample spans approximately 250,000 clones, roughly 91% being singletons. Sample: peripheral blood. All receptors derive from a man aged 30-40 years with COVID-19, enrolled during active disease.

The V call is TRBV18, the J call TRBJ1-5, with D maybe TRBD1 (6 bases). This CDR3 region has 14 residues. Germline values: CDR1 KGHSH, CDR2 LQKENI. Trimming cost V 3 bases and J 10 bases, with 16 bases left between them. CDR3 sequence: CASSPGDNVYPQHF. Here the CDR3 DNA reads TGTGCCAGCTCACCCGGGGACAACGTATATCCCCAGCATTTT.

The chain combines TRBV5-6 with TRBJ2-1; TRBD2 might be the D (6 bases). CDR3 length: 14 residues. Germline lookup yields CDR1 SGHDT and CDR2 YYEEEE. Trimming removed 4 bases at V and 6 bases at J, with 14 bases between. CDR3 nucleotides: TGTGCCAGCAGCCCCCGGGGCGGGACCAATGAGCAGTTCTTC. This translates into CASSPRGGTNEQFF.

V and J are TRBV29-1 and TRBJ1-1, with 11 bases identical to TRBD1. Germline loops: CDR1 SQVTM, CDR2 ANQGSEA. V dropped 7 bases and J dropped 5; count of bases not matched to a gene: 9. The CDR3 has 14 amino acids. Here the CDR3 DNA reads TGCAGCGCAGGACAGGGGGCCTTGGGAACTGAAGCTTTCTTT. Translating gives CSAGQGALGTEAFF.

This clone was seen once. V usage is TRBV4-2 and J usage is TRBJ2-5; TRBD1 matches 7 bases. Unmatched junction bases numbered 11, after V lost 3 bases and J lost 4 bases. Germline V gene lookup returns CDR1 LGHNA and CDR2 YNFKEQ. There are 16 residues in the CDR3. The CDR3 region has the DNA TGTGCCAGCAGCCATGAACGGCCGAACAGGGGAGAGACCCAGTACTTC. Residues: CASSHERPNRGETQYF.

Comments on this clone: Other DNA sequences of this sample code for an identical CDR3. This sequence joins TRBV5-4 and TRBJ2-7; 11 positions agree with TRBD2. J was trimmed by 2 bases and V by 4 bases; bases with no gene match: 5. CDR1 is SGHNT and CDR2 is YYREEE in the germline V gene (reference sequence). The CDR3 loop spans 15 amino acids. The CDR3 loop reads CASSPGTSGTYEQYF. Written as DNA, the CDR3 is TGTGCCAGCAGCCCCGGGACTAGCGGAACCTACGAGCAGTACTTC.

J is TRBJ2-1 and V is TRBV11-3, with D possibly being TRBD2 (6 bases). Trimming pared 5 bases from V and 5 bases from J, leaving 13 bases between. This CDR3 contains 14 residues. From germline, CDR1 is SGHNT and CDR2 YENEEA. CDR3 nucleotides: TGTGCCAGCAGCCAAAATAGCGGTCACAATGAGCAGTTCTTC. Translation: CASSQNSGHNEQFF.

CDR3 bases: TGTGCCAGCAGCGTAGAGCCGGGGGACACCGGGGAGCTGTTTTTT. Amino acid sequence: CASSVEPGDTGELFF. This sequence joins TRBV9 and TRBJ2-2; a possible D gene is TRBD2 (6 bases). Trimming removed 0 bases from V and 3 bases from J, with 9 bases in between. Germline V gene sequence: CDR1 SGDLS, CDR2 YYNGEE. The CDR3 length is 15 residues. Using reference TRBV9 and TRBJ2-2 for the parts outside the CDR3, the full variable domain is DSGVTQTPKHLITATGQRVTLRCSPRSGDLSVYWYQQSLDQGLQFLIQYYNGEERAKGNILERFSAQQFPDLHSELNLSSLELGDSALYFCASSVEPGDTGELFFGEGSRLTVL.

This chain connects TRBV12-3 or TRBV12-4 to TRBJ2-7; D remains ambiguous. Trimming took 5 bases from V and 1 from J, leaving 9 bases between them. The CDR3 extends over 13 amino acids. The CDR3 loop reads CASSPGLSYEQYF. In nucleotides, the CDR3 is TGTGCCAGCAGTCCGGGTCTATCCTACGAGCAGTACTTC.

This chain connects TRBV25-1 to TRBJ1-6, with D maybe TRBD1 (5 bases). V lost 1 base to trimming and J lost 7 bases, with 5 bases between them. Germline V CDR1 and CDR2: MGHDK, SYGVNS. This CDR3 has 13 residues. The chain's CDR3 is CASSEWTNSPLHF. The CDR3 DNA reads as TGTGCCAGCAGTGAATGGACAAATTCACCCCTCCACTTT.

The chain carries TRBV5-1 and TRBJ1-1, with D tentatively TRBD1 (6 bases). This CDR3 contains 15 residues. Germline CDR1 SGHRS, CDR2 YFSETQ. V lost 7 bases and J 1 base, leaving 17 bases between the germline ends. CDR3 DNA sequence: TGCGCCAGCCGGCGACGGGACATCTCGAACACTGAAGCTTTCTTT. This translates into CASRRRDISNTEAFF.

This chain uses TRBV4-1 with TRBJ2-7; 7 bases line up with TRBD1. The CDR3 is made up of 14 amino acids. After removal of 6 bases from V and 0 bases from J, the junction contained 5 bases not matched to a gene. CDR1 is MGHRA, CDR2 YSYEKL, per germline. Here the CDR3 reads CASRRQGTSYEQYF. The CDR3 DNA sequence: TGCGCCAGCAGGCGACAGGGTACCTCCTACGAGCAGTACTTC.

The V and J genes are TRBV3-1 (or the pseudogene TRBV3-2) and TRBJ1-1, with a weak D call TRBD1 (6 bases). V was cut by 1 base and J by 4 bases, with 7 bases left in between. Germline V CDR1 and CDR2: LGHDT, YNNKEL (reference sequence). The CDR3 sequence is 13 residues long. CDR3 sequence reads: CASSQVRGTEAFF. In DNA, the CDR3 is TGTGCCAGCAGCCAAGTCAGGGGCACTGAAGCTTTCTTT.

This rearrangement joins TRBV6-5 to TRBJ1-6; a weak D match, TRBD1 (5 bases). The V end lost 2 bases, the J end lost 8 bases, and 7 bases lay between the germline ends. Germline CDR1 reads MNHEY; CDR2 reads SVGAGI. CDR3 length equals 13 residues. CDR3 sequence: CASSYRGYSPLHF. Written as DNA, the CDR3 is TGTGCCAGCAGTTACAGGGGTTATTCACCCCTCCACTTT.

J is TRBJ1-2 and V is TRBV5-1; D gene ambiguous. Trimming removed 1 base from V and 0 bases from J, with 7 bases in between. Germline assignment: CDR1 SGHRS and CDR2 YFSETQ. The CDR3 runs 14 residues. CDR3 bases: TGCGCCAGCAGCTTGAGCCCGGCTAACTATGGCTACACCTTC. Translated, it gives CASSLSPANYGYTF. Full variable domain (outside the CDR3, taken from reference TRBV5-1 and TRBJ1-2): KAGVTQTPRYLIKTRGQQVTLSCSPISGHRSVSWYQQTPGQGLQFLFEYFSETQRNKGNFPGRFSGRQFSNSRSEMNVSTLELGDSALYLCASSLSPANYGYTFGSGTRLTVV.

The chain employs TRBV28 and TRBJ1-4; TRBD1 is a possible D gene (5 bases). The CDR3 has 13 amino acids. V shed 4 bases and J shed 9 bases, with 12 bases lying between them. Germline CDR1 is MDHEN and CDR2 is SYDVKM. The CDR3 DNA is TGTGCCAGCAGTTCCCAGGGACTGCAAAAACTGTTTTTT. This sequence encodes CASSSQGLQKLFF.

The chain employs TRBV2 and TRBJ1-3; D uncertain. This CDR3 has 14 residues. V was trimmed by 6 bases and J by 0 bases, leaving 9 bases between them. CDR1 is SNHLY, CDR2 FYNNEI, per germline. For the CDR3, the DNA is TGTGCCAGCAGAGCGTCCAGCTCTGGAAACACCATATATTTT. Its translation: CASRASSSGNTIYF. The whole variable domain, remainder taken from reference TRBV2 and TRBJ1-3, is EPEVTQTPSHQVTQMGQEVILRCVPISNHLYFYWYRQILGQKVEFLVSFYNNEISEKSEIFDDQFSVERPDGSNFTLKIRSTKLEDSAMYFCASRASSSGNTIYFGEGSWLTVV.

J is TRBJ2-3 and V is TRBV5-4; 9 nucleotides agree with TRBD2. Per the germline V gene, CDR1 is SGHNT and CDR2 is YYREEE (reference sequence). The CDR3 is made up of 17 amino acids. After removal of 4 bases from V and 0 bases from J, the junction contained 9 bases not matched to a gene. The CDR3 here is CASSKTSGGLSTDTQYF. CDR3 coding DNA: TGTGCCAGCAGCAAAACCAGCGGGGGGTTAAGCACAGATACGCAGTATTTT.

The chain carries TRBV12-3 or TRBV12-4 and TRBJ1-6, with a tentative D call TRBD1 (6 bases). Trimming cost V 3 bases and J 13 bases, with 13 bases left between them. The CDR3 spans 13 residues. This chain's CDR3 is CASSFDRIYPLHF. The CDR3 DNA follows: TGTGCCAGCAGTTTTGACAGGATATACCCCCTCCACTTT.

The chain couples TRBV4-2 to TRBJ2-1; TRBD2 matches at 14 bases. This CDR3 region has 17 residues. Per germline, CDR1 LGHNA and CDR2 YNFKEQ. V gave up 8 bases and J gave up 7 bases; unmatched junction bases: 13. The CDR3 loop reads CASAHRLAGGPGNEQFF. The DNA for the CDR3 is TGTGCCAGCGCACATCGACTAGCGGGGGGGCCTGGGAATGAGCAGTTCTTC.

The rearrangement links TRBV14 to TRBJ2-5; the D gene is possibly TRBD2 (6 bases). Looked up from germline, CDR1 is SGHDN and CDR2 is FVKESK. With 0 bases removed from V and 1 base from J, the gap between germline ends came to 15 bases. The CDR3 is 17 residues long. The CDR3 is CASSQERWRAGQETQYF. For the CDR3, the DNA is TGTGCCAGCAGCCAAGAACGTTGGAGGGCCGGCCAAGAGACCCAGTACTTC.

This clone was seen just once. V is TRBV4-1 and J is TRBJ1-2; 12 bases are a match to TRBD1. The CDR3 length is 16 residues. Losses at the gene ends were 1 base for V and 8 bases for J; bases not matched to a gene: 8. In germline, CDR1 is MGHRA, CDR2 YSYEKL. The CDR3 DNA sequence: TGCGCCAGCAGCCAAGTTGGGACAGGGGGCTTAGGCGGCTACACCTTC. Translated: CASSQVGTGGLGGYTF.

V usage is TRBV30 and J usage is TRBJ1-3; possibly TRBD1 for D (5 bases). Looked up from germline, CDR1 is GTSNPN and CDR2 is SVGIG (reference sequence). Deletions cut 6 bases from V and 4 bases from J, with 13 bases between. The CDR3 contains 13 residues. CDR3 region: CACEQGSGNTIYF. The CDR3 DNA reads as TGTGCCTGCGAGCAGGGCTCGGGAAACACCATATATTTT.

V is TRBV3-1 (or the pseudogene TRBV3-2) and J is TRBJ2-3, with 8 bases matching TRBD2. CDR1 LGHDT and CDR2 YNNKEL come from the germline V gene (reference sequence). With V trimmed by 4 bases and J by 6 bases, 9 bases remained unmatched. CDR3 size: 15 residues. CDR3 DNA sequence: TGTGCCAGCAGCCCCTTCCCGGGGGGGTCTGATACGCAGTATTTT. Its protein product is CASSPFPGGSDTQYF.

This clone was detected once. J is TRBJ1-4 and V is TRBV6-1; the match to TRBD1 covers 9 bases. Germline CDR1 MNHNS, CDR2 SASEGT. V trimming: 3 bases; J trimming: 5 bases; junction bases outside the gene matches: 4. The CDR3 has 15 amino acids. The CDR3 DNA is TGTGCCAGCAGTGAGGGGACAGGGTTAAATGAAAAACTGTTTTTT. Translation gives CASSEGTGLNEKLFF.

This chain links TRBV20-1 with TRBJ2-3, with 9 bases that match TRBD2. The CDR3 consists of 15 residues. CDR1 is DFQATT and CDR2 is SNEGSKA in the germline V gene (reference sequence). The V gene end was trimmed by 3 bases and the J gene end by 1 base; junction bases not matched to a gene: 5. The CDR3 nucleotides read TGCAGTGCTAGTAGGGTAGCGGGGGGCACAGATACGCAGTATTTT. This encodes CSASRVAGGTDTQYF.

This chain links TRBV3-1 (or the pseudogene TRBV3-2) with TRBJ2-7; the D gene is possibly TRBD1 (5 bases). Germline V gene data show CDR1 as LGHDT and CDR2 as YNNKEL (reference sequence). V was clipped by 1 base and J by 7 bases, with 14 bases between them. The CDR3 loop spans 14 amino acids. CDR3 sequence: CASSQGPGPGEQYF. The CDR3 nucleotides read TGTGCCAGCAGCCAAGGGCCAGGGCCAGGTGAGCAGTACTTC.